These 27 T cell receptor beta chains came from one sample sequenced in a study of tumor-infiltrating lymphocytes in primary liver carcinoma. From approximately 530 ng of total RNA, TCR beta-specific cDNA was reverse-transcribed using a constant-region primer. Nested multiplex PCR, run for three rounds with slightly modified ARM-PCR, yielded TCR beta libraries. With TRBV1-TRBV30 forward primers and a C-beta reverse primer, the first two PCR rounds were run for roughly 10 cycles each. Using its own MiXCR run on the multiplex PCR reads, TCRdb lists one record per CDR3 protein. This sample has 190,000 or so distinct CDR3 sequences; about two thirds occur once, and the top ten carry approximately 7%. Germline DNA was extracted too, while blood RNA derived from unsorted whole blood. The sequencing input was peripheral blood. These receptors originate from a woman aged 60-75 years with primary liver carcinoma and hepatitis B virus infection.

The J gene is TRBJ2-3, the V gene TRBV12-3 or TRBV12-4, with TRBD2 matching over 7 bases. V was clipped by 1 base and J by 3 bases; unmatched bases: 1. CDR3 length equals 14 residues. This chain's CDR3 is CASSLVGGTDTQYF. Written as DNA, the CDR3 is TGTGCCAGCAGTTTAGTGGGAGGGACAGATACGCAGTATTTT.

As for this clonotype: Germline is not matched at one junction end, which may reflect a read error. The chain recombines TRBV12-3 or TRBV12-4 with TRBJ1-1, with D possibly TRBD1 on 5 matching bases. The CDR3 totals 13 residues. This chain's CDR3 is CATSFDRNTEAFF. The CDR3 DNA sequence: TGTGCCACCAGTTTCGACAGGAACACTGAAGCTTTCTTT.

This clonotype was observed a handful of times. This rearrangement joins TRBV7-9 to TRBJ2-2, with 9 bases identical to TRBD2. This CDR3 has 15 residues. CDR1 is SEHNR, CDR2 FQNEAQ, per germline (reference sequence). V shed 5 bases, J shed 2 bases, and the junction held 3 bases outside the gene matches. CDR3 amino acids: CASSRLAENTGELFF. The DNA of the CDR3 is TGTGCCAGCAGCCGACTAGCGGAAAACACCGGGGAGCTGTTTTTT.

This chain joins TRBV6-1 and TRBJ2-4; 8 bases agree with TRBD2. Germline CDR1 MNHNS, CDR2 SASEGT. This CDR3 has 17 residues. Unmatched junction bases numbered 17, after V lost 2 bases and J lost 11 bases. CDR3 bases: TGTGCCAGCAGTGAATGGGGAGCGGGAGTTTCCAAAAATGTTCAGTACTTC. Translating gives CASSEWGAGVSKNVQYF.

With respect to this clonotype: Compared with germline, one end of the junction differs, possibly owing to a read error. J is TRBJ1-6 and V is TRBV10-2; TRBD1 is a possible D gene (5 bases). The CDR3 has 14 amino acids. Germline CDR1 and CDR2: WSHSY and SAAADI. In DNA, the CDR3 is TGTGACAGCGGGGAGACCGTATCGGGATCACCCCTCCACTTT. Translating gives CDSGETVSGSPLHF.

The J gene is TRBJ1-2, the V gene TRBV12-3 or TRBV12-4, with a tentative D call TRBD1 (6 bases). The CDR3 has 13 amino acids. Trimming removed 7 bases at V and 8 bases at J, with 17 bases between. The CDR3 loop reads CASTDTNREGYTF. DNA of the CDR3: TGTGCCAGCACCGATACGAACAGGGAGGGCTACACCTTC.

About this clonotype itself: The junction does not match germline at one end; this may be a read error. Here the CDR3 reads CASSSTSDNEQFF. CDR3 nucleotides: TGTGCAAGCAGCTCAACTAGCGACAATGAGCAGTTCTTC. V usage is TRBV7-3 and J usage is TRBJ2-1; 7 bases are a match to TRBD2. Germline V gene lookup returns CDR1 SGHTA and CDR2 FQGTGA. The CDR3 contains 13 residues.

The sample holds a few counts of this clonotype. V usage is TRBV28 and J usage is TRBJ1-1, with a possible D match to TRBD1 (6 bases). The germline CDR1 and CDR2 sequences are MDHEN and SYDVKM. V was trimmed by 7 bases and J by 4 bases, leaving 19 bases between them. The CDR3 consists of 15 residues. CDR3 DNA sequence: TGTGCCAGCACCTCGGGGGGGGCTGGGGGCACTGAAGCTTTCTTT. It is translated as CASTSGGAGGTEAFF. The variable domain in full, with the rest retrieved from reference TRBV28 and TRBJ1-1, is DVKVTQSSRYLVKRTGEKVFLECVQDMDHENMFWYRQDPGLGLRLIYFSYDVKMKEKGDIPEGYSVSREKKERFSLILESASTNQTSMYLCASTSGGAGGTEAFFGQGTRLTVV.

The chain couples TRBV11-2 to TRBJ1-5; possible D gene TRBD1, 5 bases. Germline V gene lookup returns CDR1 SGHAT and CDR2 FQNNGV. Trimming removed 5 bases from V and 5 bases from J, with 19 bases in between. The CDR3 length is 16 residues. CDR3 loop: CASSHGGEAEDQPQHF. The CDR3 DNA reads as TGTGCCAGCAGCCACGGGGGGGAGGCCGAGGATCAGCCCCAGCATTTT.

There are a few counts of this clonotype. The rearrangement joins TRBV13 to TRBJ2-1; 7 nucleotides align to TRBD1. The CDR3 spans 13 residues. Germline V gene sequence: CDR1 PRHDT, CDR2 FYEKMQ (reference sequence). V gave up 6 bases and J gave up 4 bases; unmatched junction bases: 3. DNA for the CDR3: TGTGCCAGCAGGATGGGACAGTACAATGAGCAGTTCTTC. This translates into CASRMGQYNEQFF.

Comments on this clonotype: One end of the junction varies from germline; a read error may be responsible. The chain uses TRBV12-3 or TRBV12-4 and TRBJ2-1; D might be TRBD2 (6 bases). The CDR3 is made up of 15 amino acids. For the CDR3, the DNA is TGCGCCAGCAGCCTTTGGACTACCGGTTACAATGAGCAGTTCTTC. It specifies CASSLWTTGYNEQFF.

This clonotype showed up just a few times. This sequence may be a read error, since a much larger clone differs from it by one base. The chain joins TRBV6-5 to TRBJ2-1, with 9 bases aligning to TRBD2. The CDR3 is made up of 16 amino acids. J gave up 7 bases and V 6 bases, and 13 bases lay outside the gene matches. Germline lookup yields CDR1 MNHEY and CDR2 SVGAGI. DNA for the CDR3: TGTGCCAGCAGAACGAGTGCGGGAGGGCCGAGGAATGAGCAGTTCTTC. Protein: CASRTSAGGPRNEQFF.

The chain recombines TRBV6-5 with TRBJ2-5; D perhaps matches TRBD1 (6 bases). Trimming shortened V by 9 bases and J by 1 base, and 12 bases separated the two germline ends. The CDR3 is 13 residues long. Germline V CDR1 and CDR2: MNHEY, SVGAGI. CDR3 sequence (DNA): TGTGCCAGAAGGGGGATAGTCCAAGAGACCCAGTACTTC. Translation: CARRGIVQETQYF.

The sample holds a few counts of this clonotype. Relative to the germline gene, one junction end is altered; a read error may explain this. The CDR3 bases are TGTGCCAGTAGTTTTACAGGGGAAGTGTACGAGCAGTACTTC. This codes for CASSFTGEVYEQYF. This chain links TRBV28 with TRBJ2-7, with 7 bases identical to TRBD1. CDR1 is MDHEN, CDR2 SYDVKM, per germline. This CDR3 comprises 14 residues.

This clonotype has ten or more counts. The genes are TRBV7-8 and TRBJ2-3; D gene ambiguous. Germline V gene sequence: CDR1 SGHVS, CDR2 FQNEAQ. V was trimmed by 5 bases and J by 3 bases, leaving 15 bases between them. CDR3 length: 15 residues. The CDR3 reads CASSPPGSSTDTQYF. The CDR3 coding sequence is TGTGCCAGCAGCCCCCCCGGGTCCAGTACAGATACGCAGTATTTT.

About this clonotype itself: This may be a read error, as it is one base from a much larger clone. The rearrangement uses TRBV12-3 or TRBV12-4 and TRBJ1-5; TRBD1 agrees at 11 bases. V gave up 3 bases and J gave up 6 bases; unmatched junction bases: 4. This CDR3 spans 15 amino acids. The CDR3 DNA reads TGTGCCAGCAGTTTCGGGACAGGGGGAATTCAGCCCCAGCATTTT. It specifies CASSFGTGGIQPQHF.

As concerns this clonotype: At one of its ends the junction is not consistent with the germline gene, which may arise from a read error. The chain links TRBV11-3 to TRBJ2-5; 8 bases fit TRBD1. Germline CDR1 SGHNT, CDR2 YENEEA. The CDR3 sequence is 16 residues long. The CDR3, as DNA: TGTGCCAGCAGATTAGGAGCCCAGGGGGCCCCTGGGACCCAGTACTTC. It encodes CASRLGAQGAPGTQYF.

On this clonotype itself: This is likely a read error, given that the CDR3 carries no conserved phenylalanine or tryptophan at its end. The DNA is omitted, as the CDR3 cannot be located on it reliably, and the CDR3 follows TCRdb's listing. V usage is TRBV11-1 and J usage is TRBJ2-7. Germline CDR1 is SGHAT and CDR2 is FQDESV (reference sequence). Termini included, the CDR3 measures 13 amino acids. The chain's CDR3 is CASSFFGAYEQYL.

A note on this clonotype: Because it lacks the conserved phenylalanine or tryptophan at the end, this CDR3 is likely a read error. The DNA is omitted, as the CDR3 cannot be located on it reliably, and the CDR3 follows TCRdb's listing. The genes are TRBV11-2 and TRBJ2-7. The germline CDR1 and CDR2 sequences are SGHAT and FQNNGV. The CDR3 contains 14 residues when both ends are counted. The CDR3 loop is CASSLGIPSYEQYL.

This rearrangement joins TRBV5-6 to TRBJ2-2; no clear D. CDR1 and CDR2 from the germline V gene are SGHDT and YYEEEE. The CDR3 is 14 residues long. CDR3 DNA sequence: TGTGTCAGGAGCTTGGCCGGAATCACCGGGGAGCTGTTTTTT. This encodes CVRSLAGITGELFF.

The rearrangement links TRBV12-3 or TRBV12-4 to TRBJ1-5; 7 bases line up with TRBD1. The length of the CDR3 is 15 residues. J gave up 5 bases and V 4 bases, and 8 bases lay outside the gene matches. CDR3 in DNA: TGTGCCAGCAGTTCAGCACAGGGGAGGTATCAGCCCCAGCATTTT. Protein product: CASSSAQGRYQPQHF.

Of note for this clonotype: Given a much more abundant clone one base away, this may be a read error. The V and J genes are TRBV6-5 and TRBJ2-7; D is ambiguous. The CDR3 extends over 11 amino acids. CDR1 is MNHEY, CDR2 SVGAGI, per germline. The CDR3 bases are TGTGCAGCCAAAGGGTCCTACGAGCAGTACTTC. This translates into CAAKGSYEQYF.

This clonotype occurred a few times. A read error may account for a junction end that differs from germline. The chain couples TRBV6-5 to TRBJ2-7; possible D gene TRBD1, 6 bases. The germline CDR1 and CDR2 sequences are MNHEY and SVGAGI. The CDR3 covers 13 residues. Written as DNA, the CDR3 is TGTGTCAGCAGCTCGGACAGTCCCATACTTCGGTACTTC. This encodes CVSSSDSPILRYF.

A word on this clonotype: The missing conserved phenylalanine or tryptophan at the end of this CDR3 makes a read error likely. The CDR3 region has the DNA TGTGCCTCAGGGAGCTTGCCCACAGATACGCAGTATCTT. The encoded protein is CASGSLPTDTQYL. J is TRBJ2-3 and V is TRBV28, with D perhaps TRBD1 or TRBD2 (5 bases each). The CDR3 sequence is 13 residues long. Germline lookup yields CDR1 MDHEN and CDR2 SYDVKM. With 11 bases removed from V and 2 bases from J, the gap between germline ends came to 14 bases.

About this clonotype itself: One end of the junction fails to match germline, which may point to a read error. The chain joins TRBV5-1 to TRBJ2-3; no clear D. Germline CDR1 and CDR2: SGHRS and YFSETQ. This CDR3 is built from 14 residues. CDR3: CASSGQRGTDTQYF. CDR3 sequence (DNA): TGCGCCAGCAGCGGGCAGAGAGGCACAGATACACAGTATTTT.

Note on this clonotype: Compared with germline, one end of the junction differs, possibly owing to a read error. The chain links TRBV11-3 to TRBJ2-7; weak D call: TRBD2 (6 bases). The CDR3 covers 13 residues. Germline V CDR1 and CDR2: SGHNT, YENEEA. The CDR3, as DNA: TGTGCCAACAGGCCGGGGGAGGCCAACGAACAGTACTTC. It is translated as CANRPGEANEQYF. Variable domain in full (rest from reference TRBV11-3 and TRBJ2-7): EAGVVQSPRYKIIEKKQPVAFWCNPISGHNTLYWYLQNLGQGPELLIRYENEEAVDDSQLPKDRFSAERLKGVDSTLKIQPAELGDSAVYLCANRPGEANEQYFGPGTRLTVT.

The CDR3 loop reads CASSTGLAGAHSYSEQFF. In DNA form, the CDR3 reads TGTGCCAGCAGCACGGGACTAGCGGGAGCGCACTCCTACAGTGAACAGTTCTTC. The chain recombines TRBV11-3 with TRBJ2-1; the match to TRBD2 covers 14 bases. Germline-derived CDR1 and CDR2 are SGHNT and YENEEA. V lost 5 bases to trimming and J lost 13 bases; unmatched junction nucleotides: 19. The length of the CDR3 is 18 residues.